This entry describes one T cell receptor beta chain. Produced via immunoSEQ multiplex PCR; TCRdb's table is partial and in-frame only. This table has nearly 110,000 clones, roughly nine tenths appearing once. CDR1 and CDR2 from the germline V gene are MNHEY and SVGAGI. With V trimmed by 0 bases and J by 5 bases, 2 bases remained unmatched. The CDR3 sequence is 15 residues long. The data belong to a study of T cell responses to AZD1222 COVID-19 vaccine. The sequence was obtained from an adult in good health. The chain has TRBV6-5 and TRBJ2-2, with 8 bases identical to TRBD1. Material: peripheral blood, obtained on day 0 of AZD1222 vaccination. The CDR3 DNA reads TGTGCCAGCAGTTACTCGAACAGGGGGACCGGGGAGCTGTTTTTT. Its translation is CASSYSNRGTGELFF.